These T cell receptor beta chains were read from a single sample in a study of CD8+CD57+ T cells in acquired aplastic anemia. TCRdb processed the reads anew with MiXCR; each CDR3 protein has one entry. The sample lists about 190,000 distinct CDR3 sequences, approximately 50% occurring once. The sample comprised sorted CD4+, CD8+, or CD8+CD57+ T cells (not recorded which) from PBMCs. All receptors come from a human donor in good health, serving as a control. The CDR3 runs from the conserved cysteine through the conserved F or W. The D gene is left open where the match is weak. Size is omitted from some rows. Given values are once, few, many or a class for expanded clones.

V: TRBV4-3; D: TRBD2; J: TRBJ2-7; size: -; DNA: TGCGCCAGCAGCCAAGATCGGGGGGGCCCCTACGAGCAGTACTTC; CDR3: CASSQDRGGPYEQYF
V: TRBV19; D: -; J: TRBJ1-5; size: many; DNA: TGTGCCAGTAGTATGCCTTACCCCCGGGGCCCTAGCAATCAGCCCCAGCATTTT; CDR3: CASSMPYPRGPSNQPQHF
V: TRBV28; D: TRBD1; J: TRBJ1-3; size: many; DNA: TGTGCCAGCAGTCCCTCCGGGACAGTCCCTGGAAACACCATATATTTT; CDR3: CASSPSGTVPGNTIYF
V: TRBV10-2; D: -; J: TRBJ1-2; size: -; DNA: TGCGCCAGCAGTGACCCTACGAAGGGGGAAGACTATGGCTACACCTTC; CDR3: CASSDPTKGEDYGYTF
V: TRBV19; D: -; J: TRBJ1-6; size: many; DNA: TGTGCCAGTAGCCTGACCTCTGGACGGAGCTCCTATAATTCACCCCTCCACTTT; CDR3: CASSLTSGRSSYNSPLHF
V: TRBV7-6; D: -; J: TRBJ2-3; size: -; DNA: TGTGCCAGCAGCTTACTCGATGGGGAGGTCGCAGATACGCAGTATTTT; CDR3: CASSLLDGEVADTQYF
V: TRBV9; D: TRBD2; J: TRBJ2-3; size: -; DNA: TGTGCCAGCAGTATTGATAGCGGGGGGGGCACAGATACGCAGTATTTT; CDR3: CASSIDSGGGTDTQYF
V: TRBV28; D: -; J: TRBJ1-2; size: many; DNA: TGTGCCAGCAGTTTAAGGGTAGCACTACATGGCTACACCTTC; CDR3: CASSLRVALHGYTF
V: TRBV11-2; D: TRBD2; J: TRBJ2-1; size: few; DNA: TGTACCAGCAGCTCCGATAGGACAGTAGCGGGGGGGACTTACAATGAGCAGTTCTTC; CDR3: CTSSSDRTVAGGTYNEQFF
V: TRBV7-9; D: -; J: TRBJ1-4; size: many; DNA: TGTGCCAGCAGCATACAGGGCTCAACTAATGAAAAACTGTTTTTT; CDR3: CASSIQGSTNEKLFF
V: TRBV5-6; D: -; J: TRBJ1-5; size: few; DNA: TGTGCCAGCAGCACTATAGGAGAGTTCTCCCAGCATTTT; CDR3: CASSTIGEFSQHF
V: TRBV14; D: TRBD2; J: TRBJ2-3; size: -; DNA: TGTGCCAGCAGCCAAGTAGGCGGGGGGATGGATACGCAGTATTTT; CDR3: CASSQVGGGMDTQYF
V: TRBV9; D: TRBD2; J: TRBJ2-5; size: many; DNA: TGTGCCAGCAGCCCTCGGCTAGCGGTAGGCCAAGAGACCCAGTACTTC; CDR3: CASSPRLAVGQETQYF
V: TRBV5-1; D: -; J: TRBJ2-3; size: many; DNA: TGCGCCAGCAGCTTGGTTAGGGGTACAGATACGCAGTATTTT; CDR3: CASSLVRGTDTQYF
V: TRBV7-8; D: -; J: TRBJ2-1; size: -; DNA: TGTGCCAGCAGCTTAAAGCGGGTCTCCTACAATGAGCAGTTCTTC; CDR3: CASSLKRVSYNEQFF
V: TRBV9; D: -; J: TRBJ1-6; size: -; DNA: TGTGCCAGCAGCTTATACCCGGCAGTTTATCATTCACCCCCTCACTTT; CDR3: CASSLYPAVYHSPPHF
V: TRBV2; D: -; J: TRBJ2-7; size: -; DNA: TGTGCCAGCAGAGAGTGGTTGATCTACGAGCAGTACTTC; CDR3: CASREWLIYEQYF
V: TRBV20-1; D: TRBD2; J: TRBJ2-7; size: once; DNA: TGCAGTGCTCGATCGCCGGGACTAGCCAACTACGAGCAGTACTTC; CDR3: CSARSPGLANYEQYF
V: TRBV4-1; D: -; J: TRBJ2-7; size: many; DNA: TGCGCCAGCAGGCTGACAGGTCTTCTCGCCCCCTCTTACGAGCAGTACTTC; CDR3: CASRLTGLLAPSYEQYF
V: TRBV15; D: -; J: TRBJ2-7; size: -; DNA: TGTGCCACCAGCACAGACGCAGCGGACGAGCAGTACTTC; CDR3: CATSTDAADEQYF
V: TRBV4-1; D: TRBD1; J: TRBJ2-3; size: -; DNA: TGCGCCAGCAGCCAAGTACCCCCGACAGGGGTTGAGACGCAGTATTTT; CDR3: CASSQVPPTGVETQYF
V: TRBV2; D: TRBD1; J: TRBJ1-4; size: many; DNA: TGTGCCAGCGGACAGGGGGCAACTAATGAAAAACTGTTTTTT; CDR3: CASGQGATNEKLFF
V: TRBV2; D: -; J: TRBJ2-5; size: few; DNA: TGTGCCAGCAGTAACGGTATGGAGACCCAGTACTTC; CDR3: CASSNGMETQYF
V: TRBV7-3; D: -; J: TRBJ2-2; size: many; DNA: TGTGCCAGCAGTGGGACGAACACCGGGGAGCTGTTTTTT; CDR3: CASSGTNTGELFF
V: TRBV10-3; D: TRBD1; J: TRBJ1-2; size: once; DNA: TGTGCCATCAAAGACAGGGGTCAGTCGGGCTACACCTTC; CDR3: CAIKDRGQSGYTF
V: TRBV7-2; D: -; J: TRBJ1-1; size: -; DNA: TGTGCCAGCAGCTTAAGCGGGGGGGTAGGGGAAGCTTTCTTT; CDR3: CASSLSGGVGEAFF
V: TRBV18; D: TRBD1; J: TRBJ2-1; size: few; DNA: TGTGCCAGCTCACCACCCGGGACAGGCAATGAGCAGTTCTTC; CDR3: CASSPPGTGNEQFF
V: TRBV12-3/TRBV12-4; D: TRBD1; J: TRBJ1-6; size: many; DNA: TGTGCCAGCAGTCCCCGGACAGGGGGAAGTTCACCCCTCCACTTT; CDR3: CASSPRTGGSSPLHF